This is a list of T cell receptor beta chains from one sample in a study of Graves' ophthalmopathy and Graves' hyperthyroidism. MiXCR, applied by TCRdb to the multiplex PCR reads, yields one record per CDR3 protein. The sample has under 800,000 distinct CDR3 sequences, 20% to 25% seen once. Sequenced input: peripheral blood. The origin of the receptors is a woman between 18 and 30 years old with stable Graves' hyperthyroidism. Some clones in this sample may be carry-over from other donors' samples. CDR3s include the opening cysteine and the closing phenylalanine or tryptophan. The D gene is left open where the match is weak. Expanded clones are given a class, and other clones once, few, many or no size at all.

clone size,D gene,J gene,V gene,CDR3 protein,CDR3 DNA
few,.,TRBJ1-3,TRBV6-5,CASSYSIMSSGNTIYF,TGTGCCAGCAGTTACTCGATTATGAGCTCTGGAAACACCATATATTTT
many,.,TRBJ2-7,TRBV3-1,CASSPCYEQYF,TGTGCCAGCAGTCCTTGCTACGAGCAGTACTTC
.,.,TRBJ2-7,TRBV6-1,CASSEVSRSYEQYF,TGTGCCAGCAGTGAAGTGAGTAGGTCCTACGAGCAGTACTTC
many,.,TRBJ1-6,TRBV6-2/TRBV6-3,CASSYSRLLDSPLHF,TGTGCCAGCAGTTACTCGAGGCTATTGGATTCACCCCTCCACTTT
many,.,TRBJ1-2,TRBV6-5,CASSSGRGYGYTF,TGTGCCAGCAGTAGCGGCAGAGGATATGGCTACACCTTC
.,.,TRBJ2-5,TRBV7-2,CASSSRGEEQETQYF,TGTGCCAGCAGCTCCAGGGGAGAGGAGCAAGAGACCCAGTACTTC
many,.,TRBJ1-5,TRBV5-1,CASSPPGTHNQPQHF,TGCGCCAGCAGCCCTCCCGGGACACACAATCAGCCCCAGCATTTT
many,TRBD2,TRBJ2-7,TRBV28,CASSHTRLAGGRSYEQYF,TGTGCCAGCAGCCACACGCGACTAGCGGGAGGTCGATCCTACGAGCAGTACTTC
many,.,TRBJ1-2,TRBV12-3/TRBV12-4,CASSLVGRHGYTF,TGTGCCAGCAGTTTAGTAGGGAGGCATGGCTACACCTTC
.,TRBD1,TRBJ1-1,TRBV7-2,CASSYGTDSEAFF,TGTGCCAGCAGCTATGGGACAGACTCTGAAGCTTTCTTT
.,.,TRBJ1-5,TRBV5-1,CASSLGDGGSPQHF,TGCGCCAGCAGCTTGGGGGACGGGGGGTCGCCCCAGCATTTT
.,TRBD1,TRBJ2-7,TRBV12-3/TRBV12-4,CASSPQGLPWEQYF,TGTGCCAGCAGCCCACAGGGGCTCCCCTGGGAGCAGTACTTC
many,TRBD2,TRBJ2-7,TRBV27,CASSPRGGGLLNEQYF,TGTGCCAGCAGCCCCCGGGGGGGGGGCCTTCTTAACGAGCAGTACTTC
many,.,TRBJ1-2,TRBV30,CACQRSLDYGYTF,TGTGCCTGCCAGCGAAGCCTTGACTATGGCTACACCTTC
once,.,TRBJ2-7,TRBV20-1,CSARVTVSVKEQYF,TGCAGTGCTAGAGTTACGGTCTCGGTCAAGGAGCAGTACTTC
many,.,TRBJ2-5,TRBV20-1,CSASDGLETQYF,TGCAGTGCTTCAGATGGGTTAGAGACCCAGTACTTC
few,.,TRBJ1-1,TRBV13,CASSSPGTKMNTEAFF,TGTGCCAGCAGCTCCCCAGGGACAAAAATGAACACTGAAGCTTTCTTT
many,.,TRBJ1-5,TRBV7-3,CASSPSVGNQPQHF,TGTGCCAGCAGCCCGAGTGTGGGCAATCAGCCCCAGCATTTT
.,TRBD1,TRBJ2-7,TRBV6-5,CASSYSIQGALEQYF,TGTGCCAGCAGTTACTCGATACAGGGGGCGCTTGAGCAGTACTTC
many,.,TRBJ1-6,TRBV6-5,CASSYSGELASSPLHF,TGTGCCAGCAGTTACTCCGGGGAATTGGCCTCTTCACCCCTCCACTTT
few,.,TRBJ1-2,TRBV29-1,CSVVSQKNYGYTF,TGCAGCGTTGTCTCACAGAAGAACTATGGCTACACCTTC
.,TRBD2,TRBJ2-7,TRBV28,CASSEGLAGGDEQYF,TGTGCCAGCAGTGAGGGACTAGCGGGAGGGGACGAGCAGTACTTC
few,.,TRBJ1-5,TRBV29-1,CSVVVSDRDNQPQHF,TGCAGCGTTGTCGTTTCGGACAGAGACAATCAGCCCCAGCATTTT
many,TRBD2,TRBJ2-5,TRBV7-9,CASSSTSGGRETQYF,TGTGCCAGCAGCTCTACTAGCGGGGGCCGGGAGACCCAGTACTTC
many,.,TRBJ1-2,TRBV12-3/TRBV12-4,CASSLGTAHYGYTF,TGTGCCAGCAGTTTAGGGACGGCGCACTATGGCTACACCTTC
many,TRBD1,TRBJ1-5,TRBV10-3,CAISATGEGQPQHF,TGTGCCATCAGTGCGACAGGGGAAGGTCAGCCCCAGCATTTT
many,TRBD1,TRBJ1-1,TRBV2,CASLSTGDGTEAFF,TGTGCCAGCCTATCGACAGGGGACGGCACTGAAGCTTTCTTT
.,.,TRBJ2-6,TRBV20-1,CSAISGSSGANVLTF,TGCAGTGCTATATCAGGGTCCTCTGGGGCCAACGTCCTGACTTTC
few,.,TRBJ1-1,TRBV19,CASSMVTAPGAFF,TGTGCCAGTAGTATGGTGACGGCCCCGGGCGCTTTCTTT
few,TRBD1,TRBJ2-5,TRBV4-1,CASSRTGGFFLETQYF,TGCGCCAGCAGCCGTACAGGGGGCTTCTTTTTGGAGACCCAGTACTTC
.,TRBD2,TRBJ2-7,TRBV20-1,CSAIPPTSGGFEQYF,TGCAGTGCTATCCCCCCGACTAGCGGGGGCTTTGAGCAGTACTTC
many,.,TRBJ1-1,TRBV12-3/TRBV12-4,CASSRRDAVNTEAFF,TGTGCCAGCAGTCGTAGGGACGCGGTAAACACTGAAGCTTTCTTT
.,.,TRBJ2-3,TRBV12-5,CASGLSLSTDTQYF,TGTGCTAGTGGTTTGTCGCTAAGCACAGATACGCAGTATTTT
many,.,TRBJ1-5,TRBV6-1,CASSEGRIGRQPQHF,TGTGCCAGCAGTGAAGGAAGGATAGGCCGTCAGCCCCAGCATTTT
.,TRBD1,TRBJ1-1,TRBV19,CASKETGVNAEAFF,TGTGCCAGTAAAGAAACAGGGGTGAACGCTGAAGCTTTCTTT
.,TRBD1,TRBJ2-7,TRBV6-2/TRBV6-3,CASSYAEGAEQYF,TGTGCCAGCAGTTACGCAGAGGGGGCCGAGCAGTACTTC
many,.,TRBJ2-5,TRBV12-3/TRBV12-4,CASTLRLSSETQYF,TGTGCCAGCACCCTCCGGCTTAGCTCGGAGACCCAGTACTTC
many,.,TRBJ1-2,TRBV6-5,CASSFTREGYTF,TGTGCCAGCAGTTTTACCAGGGAGGGCTACACCTTC
.,TRBD1,TRBJ1-1,TRBV6-1,CASRIRDSRVAFF,TGTGCCAGCAGAATCCGGGACAGTCGTGTAGCTTTCTTT
many,.,TRBJ2-2,TRBV20-1,CSASPKAGELFF,TGCAGTGCTAGCCCAAAGGCCGGGGAGCTGTTTTTT
many,TRBD2,TRBJ2-5,TRBV20-1,CSARASGGETQYF,TGCAGTGCTAGAGCTAGCGGGGGGGAGACCCAGTACTTC
many,.,TRBJ2-5,TRBV12-3/TRBV12-4,CASSPPGGGKETQYF,TGTGCCAGCAGTCCCCCAGGAGGGGGCAAAGAGACCCAGTACTTC
many,.,TRBJ2-5,TRBV7-9,CASSFVTGETQYF,TGTGCCAGCAGCTTTGTAACCGGAGAGACCCAGTACTTC
.,.,TRBJ2-5,TRBV14,CASSQESSEYQETQYF,TGTGCCAGCAGCCAAGAGTCTAGCGAGTACCAAGAGACCCAGTACTTC
.,.,TRBJ2-7,TRBV13,CASSLGPGLIEQYF,TGTGCCAGCAGCTTAGGGCCGGGACTCATCGAGCAGTACTTC
.,.,TRBJ1-1,TRBV30,CAWCGGTNTEAFF,TGTGCCTGGTGCGGCGGGACGAACACTGAAGCTTTCTTT
many,.,TRBJ1-1,TRBV7-9,CASSLMVGSTEAFF,TGTGCCAGCAGCTTAATGGTGGGGTCCACTGAAGCTTTCTTT
many,.,TRBJ2-7,TRBV20-1,CSAVGMSHEQYF,TGCAGTGCTGTTGGGATGTCTCACGAGCAGTACTTC
many,.,TRBJ2-5,TRBV7-9,CASSLGGDGETQYF,TGTGCCAGCAGCTTAGGAGGGGACGGAGAGACCCAGTACTTC
.,.,TRBJ1-2,TRBV3-1,CASSHQLGDYGYTF,TGTGCCAGCAGCCATCAGCTGGGGGACTATGGCTACACCTTC
few,.,TRBJ2-5,TRBV27,CASSFFGTQYF,TGTGCCAGCAGTTTTTTCGGGACCCAGTACTTC
many,TRBD2,TRBJ2-7,TRBV27,CASSLLAGGGAYEQYF,TGTGCCAGCAGTTTATTAGCGGGAGGAGGGGCCTACGAGCAGTACTTC
.,TRBD1,TRBJ1-1,TRBV6-2/TRBV6-3,CASSYSAPTGGFSLNTEAFF,TGTGCCAGCAGTTACTCCGCCCCTACAGGGGGCTTCTCTCTGAACACTGAAGCTTTCTTT
few,TRBD1,TRBJ2-7,TRBV3-1,CASSFQPWTGRAEQYF,TGTGCCAGCAGCTTCCAGCCGTGGACAGGGCGCGCCGAGCAGTACTTC